This entry concerns a single TCR beta chain. This specimen comes from a study of T cell responses to AZD1222 COVID-19 vaccine. TCRdb's copy holds only in-frame clones and misses some; the assay was immunoSEQ multiplex PCR. The sample holds about 140,000 clones, 85% to 95% seen once. The CDR3 spans 14 residues. Germline CDR1 SQVTM, CDR2 ANQGSEA. The V and J ends lost 7 bases and 3 bases, in that order; junction bases with no gene match: 5. The sequencing used peripheral blood, collected 28 days after the second AZD1222 dose. This chain uses TRBV29-1 with TRBJ2-2, with 10 bases matching TRBD1. The TCR comes from an adult who received the AZD1222 COVID-19 vaccine. CDR3 DNA sequence: TGCAGCGGCCAGACAGGGGGCGACACCGGGGAGCTGTTTTTT. As protein: CSGQTGGDTGELFF.